These 3 T cell receptor beta chains were sequenced from one sample in a study of regulatory T cells in long-lasting Graves disease. Building the TCR beta libraries relied on iRepertoire HTBI primers, and CDR3 regions underwent Arm-PCR. MiXCR, run by TCRdb on the multiplex PCR reads, gives a single entry per CDR3 protein. This table holds approximately 400,000 distinct CDR3 sequences, about a sixth found once. The sample's time point: newly diagnosed GD, antithyroid drugs for less than 3 months. The TCR library was made from RNA that had been extracted from PBMCs in TRIzol. Material: peripheral blood mononuclear cells (PBMCs), obtained at new diagnosis, from a patient treated with antithyroid drugs. The origin of the receptors is a female donor with Graves disease.

This clonotype has ten or more counts. The CDR3 region is CASTQQKSGYGYTF. CDR3 in DNA: TGTGCCAGCACTCAACAGAAATCGGGCTATGGCTACACCTTC. The chain joins TRBV27 to TRBJ1-2, with no clear D. This CDR3 comprises 14 residues. Germline V gene sequence: CDR1 MNHEY, CDR2 SMNVEV (reference sequence). V was pared by 7 bases and J by 4 bases, with 16 bases between.

The chain has TRBV6-2 or TRBV6-3 and TRBJ2-3; 8 nucleotides match TRBD1. The ends lost 5 bases at V and 3 bases at J; junction bases unmatched: 7. CDR1 and CDR2 from the germline V gene are MNHEY and SVGEGT. This CDR3 region has 15 residues. The CDR3 loop is CASSPLTGVTDTQYF. The CDR3 bases are TGTGCCAGCAGTCCTCTGACAGGGGTTACAGATACGCAGTATTTT.

This clonotype was recorded many times. The rearrangement links TRBV20-1 to TRBJ2-3; TRBD2 matches at 8 bases. The CDR3 has 13 amino acids. Germline trimming cut 5 bases from V and 2 bases from J; bases unmatched to any gene: 3. CDR1 is DFQATT and CDR2 is SNEGSKA in the germline V gene (reference sequence). The CDR3 bases are TGCAGTGCTCGGACTAGCCCCACAGATACGCAGTATTTT. It specifies CSARTSPTDTQYF.